Listed here are 29 T cell receptor beta chains from one sample, sequenced in a study of blood T cells in healthy people across ages. The authors ran a second PCR of roughly 6 to 11 cycles using a sample-barcoded 5' primer and a J-beta primer mix. A single record per CDR3 protein comes from TCRdb applying MiXCR to the 5' RACE reads. The table has around 900,000 distinct CDR3 sequences, 29% seen once. The sample consisted of blood. The receptors here all came from a woman older than 75 in good health.

This rearrangement joins TRBV20-1 to TRBJ1-1, with a weak D call TRBD1 (6 bases). This CDR3 has 14 amino acids. CDR1 and CDR2 from the germline V gene are DFQATT and SNEGSKA (reference sequence). V lost 5 bases and J 1 base, leaving 14 bases between the germline ends. CDR3 nucleotides: TGCAGTGCTCGGCAGACAGGAACGAACACTGAAGCTTTCTTT. Protein product: CSARQTGTNTEAFF.

This clonotype was detected a few times. This sequence joins TRBV3-1 and TRBJ2-7; no clear D gene. Trimming stripped 5 bases from V and 7 bases from J, with 12 bases between. This CDR3 has 12 residues. The germline gives CDR1 LGHDT, CDR2 YNNKEL (reference sequence). The DNA of the CDR3 is TGTGCCAGCAGCTATTATGGGCGTGAGCAGTACTTC. Translation: CASSYYGREQYF.

A single count supports this clonotype. The chain recombines TRBV5-1 with TRBJ1-1; 9 bases align to TRBD1. Per germline, CDR1 SGHRS and CDR2 YFSETQ. V trimming: 2 bases; J trimming: 1 base; junction bases outside the gene matches: 6. This CDR3 is built from 16 residues. The CDR3 here is CASSFVQGAWNTEAFF. CDR3 nucleotide sequence: TGCGCCAGCAGCTTTGTACAGGGGGCCTGGAACACTGAAGCTTTCTTT.

The chain uses TRBV20-1 and TRBJ2-1; D gene uncertain. This CDR3 region has 11 residues. V was pared by 0 bases and J by 8 bases, with 5 bases between. Germline values: CDR1 DFQATT, CDR2 SNEGSKA (reference sequence). CDR3: CSARDWHEQFF. The CDR3 DNA is TGCAGTGCTAGAGATTGGCATGAGCAGTTCTTC.

With regard to this clonotype: It is likely a read error, because the conserved phenylalanine at the end of the CDR3 is missing. No DNA is shown, since the ends of the CDR3 on it are uncertain; the CDR3 is the one TCRdb lists. J is TRBJ2-5 and V is TRBV12-3 or TRBV12-4; the table calls TRBD1, which could not be checked here. With termini counted, the CDR3 has 16 amino acids. The CDR3 loop reads CASSKGTRSSGYTFGS.

The gene calls are TRBV11-2 and TRBJ2-5; 7 nucleotides agree with TRBD1. The junction had 8 bases not matched to a gene; V was cut back by 6 bases and J by 1 base. In germline, CDR1 is SGHAT, CDR2 FQNNGV. The CDR3 has 15 amino acids. CDR3 coding DNA: TGTGCCAGCAGTACCTCGACAGGGTTCCAAGAGACCCAGTACTTC. Protein sequence: CASSTSTGFQETQYF.

Of note for this clonotype: Its ends do not fully match the called genes, so a read error is possible. The V gene is TRBV27, the J gene TRBJ1-4; 8 bases line up with TRBD1. This CDR3 has 14 residues. From germline, CDR1 is MNHEY and CDR2 SMNVEV (reference sequence). CDR3 sequence (DNA): TGCGTCAGCCGCTATTCAGGGGGCCATGAAAAACTGTTTTTT. Amino acid sequence: CVSRYSGGHEKLFF.

There are many counts of this clonotype. V gene TRBV6-6 combines with J gene TRBJ1-4; a possible D gene is TRBD1 (6 bases). Trimming took 6 bases from V and 5 from J, leaving 19 bases between them. The CDR3 is 16 residues long. Germline CDR1 and CDR2: MNHNY and SVGAGI (reference sequence). This chain's CDR3 is CASSRTTGMLNEKLFF. Written as DNA, the CDR3 is TGTGCCAGCAGCCGCACCACAGGGATGTTAAATGAAAAACTGTTTTTT.

This clonotype was detected many times. The chain uses TRBV12-5 and TRBJ2-3; 8 bases match TRBD2. CDR1 and CDR2 from the germline V gene are LGHNT and FRNRAP. The length of the CDR3 is 15 residues. With V trimmed by 7 bases and J by 4 bases, 10 bases remained unmatched. The CDR3, as DNA: TGTGCTAGTGCCCAAGCGGGGGCCCTGGCAGATACGCAGTATTTT. It is translated as CASAQAGALADTQYF.

This clonotype was seen at least ten times. The chain has TRBV7-2 and TRBJ2-7, with 12 bases lining up with TRBD2. The trim removed 6 bases at V and 0 bases at J, leaving 9 bases unmatched. CDR3 length equals 17 residues. Germline CDR1 reads SGHTA; CDR2 reads FQGNSA. CDR3 DNA sequence: TGTGCCAGCAGGCCTAGGACTAGCGGGGTTTTCTCCTACGAGCAGTACTTC. This codes for CASRPRTSGVFSYEQYF.

This clonotype occurred many times. J is TRBJ2-5 and V is TRBV7-2; 7 bases align to TRBD2. The CDR3 totals 17 residues. V lost 1 base, J lost 5 bases, and 13 bases stayed unmatched. Germline loops: CDR1 SGHTA, CDR2 FQGNSA. The CDR3 coding sequence is TGTGCCAGCAGCTTAGGTGGATTGGGGGGGGGTTCCGAGACCCAGTACTTC. Protein: CASSLGGLGGGSETQYF.

The rearrangement links TRBV15 to TRBJ2-1; D possibly corresponds to TRBD1 (6 bases). This CDR3 contains 17 residues. Trimming removed 0 bases from V and 0 bases from J, with 12 bases in between. Germline CDR1 and CDR2: LNHNV and YYDKDF (reference sequence). CDR3 DNA sequence: TGTGCCACCAGCAGAGATCGAGGCAGGGGCTCCTACAATGAGCAGTTCTTC. Encoded protein: CATSRDRGRGSYNEQFF.

This clonotype has a count of ten or more. The chain is built from TRBV11-2 and TRBJ2-5; possible D gene TRBD2, 5 bases. Germline CDR1 SGHAT, CDR2 FQNNGV. V was clipped by 5 bases and J by 5 bases, with 18 bases between them. There are 15 residues in the CDR3. The CDR3 nucleotides are TGTGCCAGCAGCGCCAGTGCGGGCTTAAGGGAGACCCAGTACTTC. It yields the protein CASSASAGLRETQYF.

This chain joins TRBV18 and TRBJ2-1; D might be TRBD2 (5 bases). The V gene's germline CDR1 is KGHSH and CDR2 LQKENI. The CDR3 totals 13 residues. With 2 bases removed from V and 8 bases from J, the gap between germline ends came to 10 bases. Here the CDR3 reads CASSPRGLDEQFF. The CDR3 bases are TGTGCCAGCTCACCAAGAGGGTTAGATGAGCAGTTCTTC.

At least ten counts were recorded for this clonotype. The V call is TRBV7-2, the J call TRBJ2-3; no definite D call. The germline V gene has CDR1 SGHTA and CDR2 FQGNSA. This CDR3 spans 15 amino acids. The germline V and J ends were trimmed by 1 base and 6 bases, with 14 bases remaining between them. The CDR3 nucleotides read TGTGCCAGCAGCTTAGAACCCCTGCCCCGGGATACGCAGTATTTT. It encodes CASSLEPLPRDTQYF. The full variable domain, rest sourced from reference TRBV7-2 and TRBJ2-3, is GAGVSQSPSNKVTEKGKDVELRCDPISGHTALYWYRQSLGQGLEFLIYFQGNSAPDKSGLPSDRFSAERTGGSVSTLTIQRTQQEDSAVYLCASSLEPLPRDTQYFGPGTRLTVL.

In its sample, this clonotype was seen many times. One end of the junction fails to match germline, which may point to a read error. The chain uses TRBV7-7 and TRBJ2-5; 7 positions match TRBD2. The CDR3 spans 15 residues. CDR1 is SSHAT, CDR2 FNYEAQ, per germline (reference sequence). CDR3 in DNA: TGTGCTAGCACCCCTGTACGGGGGGACCAAGAGACCCAGTACTTC. This codes for CASTPVRGDQETQYF.

This clonotype has only a few counts. DNA for the CDR3: TGTGCCAGCAGCCAAGAAGGAAAGCTTCTCACAGATACGCAGTATTTT. Its translation: CASSQEGKLLTDTQYF. The chain employs TRBV3-1 and TRBJ2-3; D is unclear. V lost 0 bases to trimming and J lost 2 bases, with 12 bases between them. The germline CDR1 and CDR2 sequences are LGHDT and YNNKEL (reference sequence). CDR3 length: 16 residues.

In this sample, this clonotype turned up many times. The V call is TRBV4-1, the J call TRBJ2-5, with 11 bases identical to TRBD2. The CDR3 is 17 residues long. CDR1 is MGHRA and CDR2 is YSYEKL in the germline V gene. Trimming took 1 base from V and 4 from J; bases not matched to a gene: 8. CDR3 in DNA: TGCGCCAGCAGCCAAGTATCTAGCGGGGGGCACCCAGAGACCCAGTACTTC. Its protein is CASSQVSSGGHPETQYF.

The CDR3: CARLKGNQPQHF. As DNA, the CDR3 is TGTGCCAGACTGAAGGGCAATCAGCCCCAGCATTTT. The V call is TRBV6-4, the J call TRBJ1-5, with no clear D. There are 12 residues in the CDR3. Between the trimmed V and J ends, which lost 9 bases and 2 bases, there was a span of 8 bases. The germline gives CDR1 MRHNA, CDR2 SNTAGT.

The chain links TRBV20-1 to TRBJ1-3; the D is unclear. This CDR3 region has 14 residues. The V end was cut by 4 bases, the J end by 4 bases, with 14 bases between. Looked up from germline, CDR1 is DFQATT and CDR2 is SNEGSKA (reference sequence). As DNA, the CDR3 is TGCAGTGCTACTATCAGGTTGACGGGAAACACCATATATTTT. Its protein product is CSATIRLTGNTIYF.

This clonotype was seen a few times. The chain combines TRBV5-1 with TRBJ2-5; TRBD1 is a possible D gene (5 bases). Between the trimmed V and J ends, which lost 0 bases and 5 bases, there was a span of 14 bases. CDR1 SGHRS and CDR2 YFSETQ come from the germline V gene. This CDR3 spans 15 amino acids. The CDR3 region is CASSLGQPRDETQYF. As DNA, the CDR3 is TGCGCCAGCAGCTTGGGACAGCCTCGTGACGAGACCCAGTACTTC.

This clonotype was counted many times. This chain connects TRBV20-1 to TRBJ2-3; the D gene is possibly TRBD1 (6 bases). The germline gives CDR1 DFQATT, CDR2 SNEGSKA (reference sequence). This CDR3 is 12 amino acids long. Trimming took off 0 bases at V and 11 bases at J, with 12 bases between the two ends. The CDR3 DNA reads TGCAGTGCTAGAGAAGGACAGCGAGGGCAGTATTTT. It specifies CSAREGQRGQYF.

About this clonotype: A clone one base away is much larger, so this may be a read error. The chain links TRBV10-3 to TRBJ1-5, with 9 positions matching TRBD1. V dropped 6 bases and J dropped 6; count of bases not matched to a gene: 9. Germline V gene sequence: CDR1 ENHRY, CDR2 SYGVKD. The CDR3 has 15 amino acids. The CDR3 DNA follows: TGTGCCATCAGGGAGGGACAGGGTAAGAGTCAGCCCCAGCATTTT. Its protein is CAIREGQGKSQPQHF.

J is TRBJ2-5 and V is TRBV7-2, with unresolved D. The J call is doubtful: the DNA matches TRBJ2-7 better. This CDR3 has 13 amino acids. Germline-derived CDR1 and CDR2 are SGHTA and FQGNSA. The CDR3 protein is CASSLPSIYEQYF. The CDR3 DNA follows: TGTGCCAGCAGCTTACCTTCAATTTACGAGCAGTACTTC.

This clonotype was seen many times. The chain carries TRBV7-2 and TRBJ2-1; possible D gene TRBD2, 6 bases. V lost 2 bases and J lost 6, with 20 bases in between. CDR1 is SGHTA and CDR2 is FQGNSA in the germline V gene. The CDR3 is 17 amino acids. The CDR3 bases are TGTGCCAGCAGCTTACGTGCCGGGCAGCGGGTTCTCAATGAGCAGTTCTTC. Encoded protein: CASSLRAGQRVLNEQFF.

There are a few counts of this clonotype. Given a much more abundant clone one base away, this may be a read error. This chain connects TRBV24-1 to TRBJ2-5; D is perhaps TRBD1 or TRBD2 (5 bases each). The CDR3 length is 12 residues. V lost 9 bases, J lost 4 bases, and 11 bases lay in between. Germline V gives CDR1 KGHDR, CDR2 SFDVKD. In DNA, the CDR3 is TGTGCCACCGGAGACGGGGCAGAGACCCAGTACTTC. This sequence encodes CATGDGAETQYF.

This clonotype showed up many times. The chain links TRBV6-2 or TRBV6-3 to TRBJ2-5; D remains ambiguous. V was trimmed by 3 bases and J by 5 bases, leaving 13 bases between them. CDR3 size: 14 residues. CDR1 and CDR2 from the germline V gene are MNHEY and SVGEGT. Here the CDR3 reads CASSYAQMLETQYF. CDR3 in DNA: TGTGCCAGCAGTTATGCTCAAATGTTGGAGACCCAGTACTTC.

On this clonotype: A much larger clone lies a single base off, so this may be a read error. The chain carries TRBV7-8 and TRBJ2-7, with D possibly matching TRBD2 (6 bases). The end of the DNA aligns better with TRBJ2-5, so the J call may be wrong. Germline V lookup: CDR1 SGHVS, CDR2 FQNEAQ. The CDR3 runs to 14 residues. The CDR3 sequence is CVSSLVPRRGTQYF. The CDR3 DNA sequence: TGTGTCAGCAGCTTAGTTCCCAGGAGGGGGACCCAGTACTTC.

The chain couples TRBV7-8 to TRBJ1-6; tentatively, D is TRBD1 (6 bases). The CDR3 is 15 residues long. Trimming cost V 4 bases and J 7 bases, with 14 bases left between them. CDR1 and CDR2 from the germline V gene are SGHVS and FQNEAQ. The CDR3 DNA reads as TGTGCCAGCAGCTCTAGGGGGAAGGAAAATTCACCCCTCCACTTT. It is translated as CASSSRGKENSPLHF.